The 32 T cell receptor beta chains presented below share a single source sample, sequenced in a study of T cell responses to AZD1222 COVID-19 vaccine. Produced via immunoSEQ multiplex PCR; TCRdb's table is partial and in-frame only. This repertoire shows under 200,000 clones, approximately 93% found once; its top ten account for around 4%. The specimen comprised peripheral blood, sampled on day 0 of AZD1222 vaccination. These receptors came from an adult in good health.

This clone was detected once. V is TRBV5-1 and J is TRBJ2-5; the D gene is possibly TRBD2 (6 bases). The V and J ends lost 6 bases and 5 bases respectively, with 14 bases between them. The CDR3 covers 13 residues. Germline V lookup: CDR1 SGHRS, CDR2 YFSETQ. CDR3 sequence reads: CASKGGGTETQYF. DNA for the CDR3: TGCGCCAGCAAGGGTGGCGGGACTGAGACCCAGTACTTC.

This chain links TRBV6-5 with TRBJ1-4, with 9 bases identical to TRBD1. The CDR3 is made up of 14 amino acids. The germline V gene has CDR1 MNHEY and CDR2 SVGAGI. Losses at the gene ends were 1 base for V and 6 bases for J; bases not matched to a gene: 0. CDR3 nucleotide sequence: TGTGCCAGCAGTTACTGGACAGGGGATGAAAAACTGTTTTTT. Its translation is CASSYWTGDEKLFF.

This rearrangement joins TRBV5-1 to TRBJ2-7; TRBD1 aligns across 7 bases. The CDR3 contains 16 residues. V was clipped by 4 bases and J by 4 bases; unmatched bases: 14. Per germline, CDR1 SGHRS and CDR2 YFSETQ. The CDR3 nucleotides are TGCGCCAGCAGCCTGTGGGACAGCGCCCCAGGATACGAGCAGTACTTC. It yields the protein CASSLWDSAPGYEQYF.

This clone was found once. The genes are TRBV11-1 and TRBJ2-1; D gene uncertain. V was shortened by 2 bases and J by 7 bases, with 9 bases between the two germline ends. The germline gives CDR1 SGHAT, CDR2 FQDESV (reference sequence). CDR3 size: 13 residues. The CDR3 protein is CASSLYAANEQFF. CDR3 coding DNA: TGTGCCAGCAGCTTATATGCGGCGAATGAGCAGTTCTTC.

This chain links TRBV2 with TRBJ2-7; perhaps TRBD1 as D (5 bases). The CDR3 loop spans 12 amino acids. V dropped 10 bases and J dropped 0 bases, with 10 bases sitting between them. Germline V gene sequence: CDR1 SNHLY, CDR2 FYNNEI. The CDR3 DNA reads TGTGCCACCTCGGACAACTCCTACGAGCAGTACTTC. Residues: CATSDNSYEQYF. Based on the CDR3 plus reference TRBV2 and TRBJ2-7, the full variable domain is EPEVTQTPSHQVTQMGQEVILRCVPISNHLYFYWYRQILGQKVEFLVSFYNNEISEKSEIFDDQFSVERPDGSNFTLKIRSTKLEDSAMYFCATSDNSYEQYFGPGTRLTVT.

This clone has a single count. The chain links TRBV5-1 to TRBJ1-1, with D possibly matching TRBD1 (5 bases). With 4 bases removed from V and 0 bases from J, the gap between germline ends came to 13 bases. This CDR3 spans 15 amino acids. Germline lookup yields CDR1 SGHRS and CDR2 YFSETQ. Here the CDR3 reads CASSPRGEMNTEAFF. Here the CDR3 DNA reads TGCGCCAGCAGCCCCCGAGGGGAAATGAACACTGAAGCTTTCTTT.

The chain couples TRBV7-2 to TRBJ2-7, with TRBD1 matching over 8 bases. CDR3 size: 15 residues. CDR1 and CDR2 (germline): SGHTA, FQGNSA. Trimming cost V 3 bases and J 4 bases; bases outside gene matches: 8. The CDR3 DNA reads TGTGCCAGCAGCTTGCGTTTGGGACAGGATTACGAGCAGTACTTC. This encodes CASSLRLGQDYEQYF.

The rearrangement links TRBV4-2 to TRBJ2-1; perhaps TRBD2 as D (5 bases). CDR1 and CDR2 (germline): LGHNA, YNFKEQ. The CDR3 is 16 residues long. V lost 4 bases to trimming and J lost 6 bases, with 19 bases between them. CDR3 residues: CASSLMGSNGPNEQFF. The CDR3 DNA follows: TGTGCCAGCAGCCTGATGGGGAGTAACGGCCCCAATGAGCAGTTCTTC.

The genes are TRBV6-5 and TRBJ2-1, with a possible D match to TRBD2 (5 bases). Per germline, CDR1 MNHEY and CDR2 SVGAGI. Trimming stripped 5 bases from V and 8 bases from J, with 16 bases between. The length of the CDR3 is 14 residues. CDR3 DNA: TGTGCCAGCAGTCCCCCCGGCTTGGGAGATGAGCAGTTCTTC. This translates into CASSPPGLGDEQFF.

This clone was seen just once. J is TRBJ1-1 and V is TRBV6-6; TRBD1 matches 7 bases. CDR3 length equals 15 residues. The germline V gene has CDR1 MNHNY and CDR2 SVGAGI (reference sequence). Losses at the gene ends were 0 bases for V and 7 bases for J; bases not matched to a gene: 8. For the CDR3, the DNA is TGTGCCAGCAGTTACTCAGGGGGCACCGGTCGTGAAGCTTTCTTT. This codes for CASSYSGGTGREAFF.

This chain connects TRBV4-1 to TRBJ1-1; no definite D call. CDR1 MGHRA and CDR2 YSYEKL come from the germline V gene. The ends were cut back, 3 bases at V and 1 base at J, with 12 bases in the middle. The CDR3 extends over 15 amino acids. Here the CDR3 reads CASSQYPDGNTEAFF. CDR3 sequence (DNA): TGCGCCAGCAGCCAGTACCCGGACGGGAACACTGAAGCTTTCTTT.

V is TRBV7-6 and J is TRBJ1-4; TRBD1 is a possible D gene (5 bases). The germline V gene encodes CDR1 SGHVS and CDR2 FNYEAQ. CDR3 length equals 14 residues. Between the trimmed V and J ends, which lost 5 bases and 2 bases, there was a span of 9 bases. The CDR3 reads CASSQTVTNEKLFF. CDR3 bases: TGTGCCAGCAGCCAGACAGTTACTAATGAAAAACTGTTTTTT.

J is TRBJ1-4 and V is TRBV5-1, with TRBD1 as a possible D gene (5 bases). Trimming stripped 7 bases from V and 5 bases from J, with 12 bases between. Per the germline V gene, CDR1 is SGHRS and CDR2 is YFSETQ. This CDR3 is built from 13 residues. The CDR3 is CASARGGNEKLFF. CDR3 bases: TGCGCCAGCGCGAGGGGCGGCAATGAAAAACTGTTTTTT.

V and J are TRBV10-3 and TRBJ1-1; a weak D match, TRBD1 (6 bases). There are 13 residues in the CDR3. Germline CDR1 and CDR2: ENHRY and SYGVKD. Trimming took off 5 bases at V and 4 bases at J, with 11 bases between the two ends. The CDR3 here is CAISRDTGTEAFF. CDR3 DNA sequence: TGTGCCATCAGTAGGGACACCGGCACTGAAGCTTTCTTT.

The chain has TRBV7-9 and TRBJ2-1, with 7 bases identical to TRBD2. Germline trimming cut 5 bases from V and 5 bases from J; bases unmatched to any gene: 6. Germline lookup yields CDR1 SEHNR and CDR2 FQNEAQ (reference sequence). The CDR3 is 14 amino acids. The CDR3 loop reads CASSPGTTNNEQFF. CDR3 nucleotide sequence: TGTGCCAGCAGCCCGGGGACTACCAACAATGAGCAGTTCTTC.

This clone was found once. This chain joins TRBV10-3 and TRBJ1-4; D not certain. CDR1 and CDR2 from the germline V gene are ENHRY and SYGVKD. Trimming took 0 bases from V and 5 from J, leaving 13 bases between them. The CDR3 has 16 amino acids. CDR3 region: CAISESMGILNEKLFF. CDR3 nucleotides: TGTGCCATCAGTGAGTCTATGGGGATTTTAAATGAAAAACTGTTTTTT.

This clone was detected only once. The genes are TRBV19 and TRBJ2-7, with TRBD2 matching over 8 bases. Germline CDR1 is LNHDA and CDR2 is SQIVND (reference sequence). This CDR3 is 14 amino acids long. The V gene end was trimmed by 4 bases and the J gene end by 2 bases; junction bases not matched to a gene: 4. The CDR3 protein is CASSSAGGTYEQYF. The DNA of the CDR3 is TGTGCCAGTAGTAGTGCGGGGGGAACCTACGAGCAGTACTTC.

The chain has TRBV19 and TRBJ1-2, with TRBD1 identical over 7 bases. Germline CDR1 LNHDA, CDR2 SQIVND (reference sequence). V lost 5 bases to trimming and J lost 5 bases; unmatched junction nucleotides: 5. The CDR3 runs 13 residues. CDR3 protein: CASSLRDSYGYTF. The CDR3 nucleotides are TGTGCCAGTAGTTTAAGGGACAGTTATGGCTACACCTTC.

The chain combines TRBV7-9 with TRBJ1-3; D call uncertain. The CDR3 contains 15 residues. V was trimmed by 2 bases and J by 0 bases, leaving 8 bases between them. The germline V gene has CDR1 SEHNR and CDR2 FQNEAQ (reference sequence). Here the CDR3 reads CASSLSQTSGNTIYF. The CDR3, as DNA: TGTGCCAGCAGCTTATCTCAAACCTCTGGAAACACCATATATTTT.

This chain joins TRBV30 and TRBJ2-3; 7 positions match TRBD2. CDR1 and CDR2 from the germline V gene are GTSNPN and SVGIG (reference sequence). CDR3 length equals 15 residues. The junction had 9 bases not matched to a gene; V was cut back by 2 bases and J by 4 bases. Here the CDR3 DNA reads TGTGCCTGGAGTTATGGGCGGGAGTATGCAGATACGCAGTATTTT. Amino acid sequence: CAWSYGREYADTQYF.

The J gene is TRBJ1-1, the V gene TRBV2; unclear D gene. Germline lookup yields CDR1 SNHLY and CDR2 FYNNEI. Trimming took off 6 bases at V and 8 bases at J, with 10 bases between the two ends. This CDR3 is 11 amino acids long. The CDR3 is CASSIVLEAFF. CDR3 nucleotides: TGTGCCAGCAGCATAGTACTGGAAGCTTTCTTT.

The chain is built from TRBV9 and TRBJ1-1; TRBD1 aligns across 10 bases. V was clipped by 4 bases and J by 4 bases; unmatched bases: 10. The CDR3 is 16 amino acids. CDR1 is SGDLS, CDR2 YYNGEE, per germline. CDR3: CASSPDRGRGVTEAFF. For the CDR3, the DNA is TGTGCCAGCAGCCCAGACAGGGGGCGCGGAGTCACTGAAGCTTTCTTT.

Only one count was recorded for this clone. The chain couples TRBV2 to TRBJ1-5; D unresolved. Germline V lookup: CDR1 SNHLY, CDR2 FYNNEI. This CDR3 has 15 amino acids. V lost 0 bases and J lost 4, with 10 bases in between. CDR3 sequence: CASSEALLGNQPQHF. In nucleotides, the CDR3 is TGTGCCAGCAGTGAAGCGCTTCTGGGAAATCAGCCCCAGCATTTT.

The V and J genes are TRBV6-5 and TRBJ1-6, with 8 bases that match TRBD1. The CDR3 is 16 amino acids. The ends lost 0 bases at V and 9 bases at J; junction bases unmatched: 7. The germline V gene encodes CDR1 MNHEY and CDR2 SVGAGI. DNA of the CDR3: TGTGCCAGCAGTTACTCGTTCGGACAGGGACGTTCACCCCTCCACTTT. Amino acid sequence: CASSYSFGQGRSPLHF.

The chain recombines TRBV4-2 with TRBJ1-1, with D tentatively TRBD1 (5 bases). The CDR3 is 17 residues long. With 2 bases removed from V and 0 bases from J, the gap between germline ends came to 16 bases. CDR1 and CDR2 (germline): LGHNA, YNFKEQ. The CDR3 protein is CASSQIETDIMNTEAFF. The CDR3 DNA is TGTGCCAGCAGCCAAATCGAGACAGATATTATGAACACTGAAGCTTTCTTT.

This clone was seen just once. The V gene is TRBV4-2, the J gene TRBJ1-2; 9 bases align to TRBD1. CDR1 is LGHNA and CDR2 is YNFKEQ in the germline V gene. Trimming at V came to 0 bases and at J to 5 bases, leaving 16 bases not matched to a gene. This CDR3 is 19 amino acids long. The CDR3 spells CASSQELVRLGTGFYGYTF. The CDR3 coding sequence is TGTGCCAGCAGCCAAGAGTTGGTGCGGCTCGGGACAGGGTTTTATGGCTACACCTTC.

The CDR3, as DNA: TGCAGCGCAGACCGACAGGGAACTGAAGCTTTCTTT. It translates to CSADRQGTEAFF. The chain employs TRBV29-1 and TRBJ1-1; TRBD1 aligns across 7 bases. The CDR3 loop spans 12 amino acids. Germline assignment: CDR1 SQVTM and CDR2 ANQGSEA. With 7 bases clipped from V and 5 bases from J, the junction kept 7 bases outside the gene matches.

The CDR3 reads CASRSADRTGELFF. The CDR3 bases are TGTGCCAGTAGGTCGGCGGACCGCACCGGGGAGCTGTTTTTT. This chain joins TRBV19 and TRBJ2-2; no clear D. Germline V CDR1 and CDR2: LNHDA, SQIVND (reference sequence). CDR3 length equals 14 residues. V shed 6 bases and J shed 4 bases, with 12 bases lying between them.

The V gene is TRBV28, the J gene TRBJ1-5; D remains ambiguous. Germline V gene data show CDR1 as MDHEN and CDR2 as SYDVKM. Trimming left V 2 bases short and J 8 bases short, with 7 bases between. The CDR3 is 12 residues long. The CDR3 loop reads CASSLGGEPQHF. The CDR3 nucleotides are TGTGCCAGCAGTTTAGGTGGGGAGCCCCAGCATTTT.

The rearrangement uses TRBV27 and TRBJ2-2; possibly TRBD1 for D (7 bases). Germline values: CDR1 MNHEY, CDR2 SMNVEV (reference sequence). Trimming shortened V by 10 bases and J by 4 bases, and 19 bases separated the two germline ends. The CDR3 covers 15 residues. The CDR3, as DNA: TGTGCCACCAATAGGGCAGGGGGGTTCACCGGGGAGCTGTTTTTT. Amino acids: CATNRAGGFTGELFF.

The V and J genes are TRBV5-4 and TRBJ2-7, with TRBD1 matching over 8 bases. Trimming cost V 6 bases and J 2 bases; bases outside gene matches: 7. The CDR3 extends over 14 amino acids. Germline-derived CDR1 and CDR2 are SGHNT and YYREEE (reference sequence). CDR3 residues: CASTSQGAPYEQYF. CDR3 nucleotides: TGTGCCAGCACCTCCCAGGGGGCACCCTACGAGCAGTACTTC.

This chain uses TRBV7-9 with TRBJ1-6; maybe TRBD1 (6 bases). CDR1 is SEHNR and CDR2 is FQNEAQ in the germline V gene (reference sequence). The CDR3 runs 17 residues. Deletions cut 5 bases from V and 4 bases from J, with 18 bases between. CDR3 protein: CASSQSLLQGYNSPLHF. DNA of the CDR3: TGTGCCAGCAGCCAAAGTCTACTTCAGGGGTATAATTCACCCCTCCACTTT. Full variable domain (rest looked up from reference TRBV7-9 and TRBJ1-6): DTGVSQNPRHKITKRGQNVTFRCDPISEHNRLYWYRQTLGQGPEFLTYFQNEAQLEKSRLLSDRFSAERPKGSFSTLEIQRTEQGDSAMYLCASSQSLLQGYNSPLHFGNGTRLTVT.